This T cell receptor beta chain stems from a study of cytomegalovirus exposure and HLA in healthy donors. The PCR employed 60 Vbeta primers together with 13 Jbeta primers. Authors' data handling: Counted up in a later analysis, unique TCR beta chains came to about 80 million, with around 12 million shared. Generated by immunoSEQ multiplex PCR, the TCRdb table keeps only in-frame clones and is missing some. The D gene and trimming were derived from the DNA, and the V and J assignments and clone size from that table. The repertoire consists of about 120,000 clones, with around three quarters occurring once and the leading ten covering less than 3%. Donors had nominal health at sampling but likely had unrecorded immune exposures. From germline, CDR1 is LGHNA and CDR2 YNFKEQ. Deletions cut 4 bases from V and 7 bases from J, with 16 bases between. The CDR3 is 14 residues long. Study-wide findings and caveats: While the bulk of TCR sequences proved rare, some public TCRs turned up in many donors. One variant, a missense change in DCLRE1C, was linked in a later analysis to TCR beta V- and J-gene trimming.

Concerning this clone: The antigen remains unidentified.

This receptor was identified in a man aged 25 to 45 in good health and CMV-seronegative. Sequences were obtained from PBMCs. The J gene is TRBJ1-1, the V gene TRBV4-2, with D possibly being TRBD1 (5 bases). CDR3 nucleotides: TGTGCCAGCAGCCGAGACTCAGACAGCTTTGAAGCTTTCTTT. Its translation is CASSRDSDSFEAFF.